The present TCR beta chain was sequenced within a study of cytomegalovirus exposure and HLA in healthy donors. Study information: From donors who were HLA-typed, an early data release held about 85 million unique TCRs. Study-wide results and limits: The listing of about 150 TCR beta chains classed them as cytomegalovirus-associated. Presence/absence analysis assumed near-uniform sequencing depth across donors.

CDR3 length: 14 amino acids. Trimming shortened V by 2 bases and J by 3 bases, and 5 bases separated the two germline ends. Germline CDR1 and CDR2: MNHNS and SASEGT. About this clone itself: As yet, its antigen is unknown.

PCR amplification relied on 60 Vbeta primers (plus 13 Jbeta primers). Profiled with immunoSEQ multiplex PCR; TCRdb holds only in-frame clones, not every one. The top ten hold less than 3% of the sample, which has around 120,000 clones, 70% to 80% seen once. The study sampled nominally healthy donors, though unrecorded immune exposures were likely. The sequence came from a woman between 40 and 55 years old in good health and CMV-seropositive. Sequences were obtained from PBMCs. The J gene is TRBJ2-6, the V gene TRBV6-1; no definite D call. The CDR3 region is CASSETFGANVLTF. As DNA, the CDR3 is TGTGCCAGCAGTGAAACTTTTGGGGCCAACGTCCTGACTTTC.